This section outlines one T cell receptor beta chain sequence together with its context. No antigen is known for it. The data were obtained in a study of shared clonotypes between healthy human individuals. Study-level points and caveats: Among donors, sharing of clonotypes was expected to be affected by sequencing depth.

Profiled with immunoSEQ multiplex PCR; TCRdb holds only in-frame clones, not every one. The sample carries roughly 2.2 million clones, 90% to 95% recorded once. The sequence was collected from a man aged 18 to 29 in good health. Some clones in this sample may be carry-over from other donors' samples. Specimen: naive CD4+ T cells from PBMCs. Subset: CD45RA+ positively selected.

The DNA for the CDR3 is TGTGCCAGCAGCTTGGGGACAGGGTCCTACAATGAGCAGTTCTTC. It specifies CASSLGTGSYNEQFF. The chain carries TRBV11-3 and TRBJ2-1; 9 nucleotides align to TRBD1. The germline V gene encodes CDR1 SGHNT and CDR2 YENEEA. This CDR3 has 15 residues. V trimming: 3 bases; J trimming: 1 base; junction bases outside the gene matches: 1.